What follows describes a single T cell receptor beta chain. The specificity of this receptor is unknown. Per-nucleotide qualities are absent, and no much larger clonotype sits a single base away. Based on the germline V gene, the CDR1 and CDR2 sequences are SGHVS and FQNEAQ. Germline trimming: 6 bases from V, 0 bases from J; junction bases outside gene matches: 6. The CDR3 runs 15 amino acids, cysteine and phenylalanine included. The DNA shown is the 45-base CDR3, in frame from base 1. TCRbeta CDR3 regions were amplified from genomic DNA using the immunoSEQ Assay, a bias-controlled multiplex PCR. The original methods were these. The number of nucleated cells in each sample was estimated from the amplification of reference gene primers within the assay. To quantify the absolute abundance of each unique TCRbeta CDR3 rearrangement, sequence reads were collapsed and filtered. For each sample, productive Simpson clonality was calculated as the square root of Simpson's diversity index over productive rearrangements. This immuneACCESS table, as held by TCRdb, lists in-frame sequences with V and J called but not all clones. Of the missing ones, under half trace to an unresolved V gene in checked studies; the others have no known cause. V and J calls and clone size are as listed in that table; D and trimming were resolved from the DNA. This sample is represented by about 140,000 clones; 70% to 90% of them were singletons. Of the sample, about 2.5% is held by the ten largest clones.

This sample is drawn from a study of blood T cell repertoires in COVID-19 (TCRdb year 2020). Context from the whole study: Samples from collaborators originated in the United States, Italy and Spain and spanned both the acute and convalescent phases of COVID-19. A freely available public database, intended as a resource for researchers studying the immune response to SARS-CoV-2, is where the repertoires were released. The material from the prospective study consisted of cDNA or gDNA derived from T cells, B-cell-depleted T cells, or PBMCs. The sample metadata nearly always contained a de-identified subject ID, COVID-19 status, age in years and sex. The dataset comprised deeply sampled blood TCRbeta repertoires from subjects exposed to, actively infected with, or recovered from COVID-19. Samples came from the ongoing ImmuneRACE study (first 160 participants) plus 1,254 subjects from 6 global collaborators. Where available, HLA class I and class II types were taken from metadata supplied by the sample provider and were not determined by assay-based typing. The study at large found these results: How much clinical and demographic metadata was included differed by source and by participant, and the metadata was provided uncurated.

Collaborating institutions collected whole blood in K2EDTA tubes following their own protocols. Collaborator samples were shipped for TCRbeta analysis as frozen whole blood, isolated PBMCs, or DNA extracted from either sample type. The chain uses TRBV7-8 and TRBJ1-2; 8 bases in the middle match TRBD1. Sequenced material: peripheral blood. This TCR was sampled from a human donor with acute or convalescent COVID-19. The donor label of this sample is uncertain. The nucleotide sequence reads as follows: TGTGCCAGCAGACCCCGGACAGGGTCTAACTATGGCTACACCTTC. The translation is CASRPRTGSNYGYTF.